This T cell receptor (beta chain) was sequenced for a study of identical twins. Study-wide findings and caveats: Donors were not followed over many years; analysis was cross-sectional. There is a chance that invariant MAIT and iNKT cells partially muddied zero-insertion analyses. Among monozygotic twins, out-of-frame TCR alpha sharing exceeded what models predicted. Among beta out-of-frame sequences, excess sharing between twins appeared weaker.

This clonotype was observed a handful of times. The antigen remains unidentified. TCRdb reanalysed the 5' RACE reads using MiXCR and keeps one entry per CDR3 protein. Of 1.5 million to 2 million distinct CDR3 sequences listed, around a third are singletons. The CDR3 has 17 amino acids. V shed 3 bases and J 4 bases; nucleotides not matched to a gene: 11. The germline V gene has CDR1 MNHNS and CDR2 SASEGT. The rearrangement uses TRBV6-1 and TRBJ1-4; 7 bases match TRBD1. The sequence came from a newborn girl in good health. Sequencing input: cord blood. The CDR3 here is CASSELYGQAFNEKLFF. The CDR3 bases are TGTGCCAGCAGTGAGTTGTACGGACAGGCGTTTAATGAAAAACTGTTTTTT.